This T cell receptor (beta chain) stems from a study of cytomegalovirus exposure and HLA in healthy donors. Whole-study results and caveats: Among the most significant clusters, several appeared linked to common viral pathogens in a later analysis. Accounts indicate the classifier identified cytomegalovirus status with strong specificity and sensitivity.

Germline V lookup: CDR1 SEHNR, CDR2 FQNEAQ (reference sequence). The CDR3 has 16 residues. Trimming took 5 bases from V and 6 from J; bases not matched to a gene: 12. Notes on this clone: What it recognizes is unknown. A read error is likely, as this CDR3 ends without the conserved phenylalanine or tryptophan.

The primer mix had 60 Vbeta and 13 Jbeta primers. The authors' processing: Roughly 83 million unique TCR beta chains, approximately 11 million of them shared, were counted by a later analysis. The assay was immunoSEQ multiplex PCR, and TCRdb's table has in-frame clones only and misses some. That table gives V, J and clone size, and the DNA gave D and trimming. The table has more than 75,000 clones, more than 75% seen once. The chain uses TRBV7-9 and TRBJ2-3, with 9 bases fitting TRBD1. Sequencing was done on a sample of PBMCs. This clonotype originated in a woman aged 40 to 50 in good health and CMV-seropositive. CDR3 DNA sequence: TGTGCCAGCAGCCCTCGGAGGGGACAGGGAACCGATACGCAGTATGTT. This gives the protein CASSPRRGQGTDTQYV.